This T cell receptor beta chain appears in the sequencing data of a study of OX40 agonist ivuxolimab in advanced cancers. Study-level background: Patients in dose escalation had liver, melanoma, kidney or head and neck cancers. Eligibility admitted prior anti-PD-1, anti-PD-L1 or anti-CTLA-4 therapy; 40% to 50% had some.

Excluded were patients having autoimmune disease history or systemic immunosuppression. Broader study findings: Clonal expansion was among the lowest in partial responders at 0.1-3.0 mg/kg, especially CD8+.

A note on this clone: The antigen is undetermined.

The data were produced by immunoSEQ multiplex PCR, yet TCRdb's version contains in-frame clones alone and is incomplete. Of tens of thousands of clones listed, about 87% are singletons. This material consisted of CD4+ or CD8+ T cells sorted from blood, taken in a trial of the OX40 agonist ivuxolimab. The receptor's source is an adult with an advanced solid tumor such as melanoma, head and neck, liver or kidney cancer.

Here the CDR3 DNA reads TGTGCCAGTAACTTTAGGAGCTCCTACAATGAGCAGTTCTTC. Encoded protein: CASNFRSSYNEQFF. The chain employs TRBV19 and TRBJ2-1; D not resolved. Per the germline V gene, CDR1 is LNHDA and CDR2 is SQIVND (reference sequence). This CDR3 is built from 14 residues. Trimming removed 7 bases at V and 0 bases at J, with 10 bases between.